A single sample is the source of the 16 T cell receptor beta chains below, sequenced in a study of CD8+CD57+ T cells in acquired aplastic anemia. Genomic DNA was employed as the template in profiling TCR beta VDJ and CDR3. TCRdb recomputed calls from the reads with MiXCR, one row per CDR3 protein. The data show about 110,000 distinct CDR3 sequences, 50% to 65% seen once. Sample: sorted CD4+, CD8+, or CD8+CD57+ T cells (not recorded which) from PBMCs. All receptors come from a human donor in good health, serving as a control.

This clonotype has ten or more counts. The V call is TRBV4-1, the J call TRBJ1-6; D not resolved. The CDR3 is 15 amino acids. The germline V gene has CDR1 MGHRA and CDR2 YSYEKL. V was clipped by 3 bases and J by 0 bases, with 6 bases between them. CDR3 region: CASSQESSYNSPLHF. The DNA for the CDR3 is TGCGCCAGCAGCCAGGAGAGCTCCTATAATTCACCCCTCCACTTT.

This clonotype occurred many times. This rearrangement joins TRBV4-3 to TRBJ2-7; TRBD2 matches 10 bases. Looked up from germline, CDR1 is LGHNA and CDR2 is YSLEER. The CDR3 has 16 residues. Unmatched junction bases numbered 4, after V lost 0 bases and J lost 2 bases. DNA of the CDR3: TGCGCCAGCAGCCAAGAACTAGCGGGGCATACCTACGAGCAGTACTTC. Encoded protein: CASSQELAGHTYEQYF.

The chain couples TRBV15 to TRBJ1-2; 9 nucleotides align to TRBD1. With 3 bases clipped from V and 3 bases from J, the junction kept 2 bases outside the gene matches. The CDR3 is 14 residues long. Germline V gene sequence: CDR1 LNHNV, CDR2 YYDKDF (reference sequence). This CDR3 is CATSSRTGDYGYTF. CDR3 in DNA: TGTGCCACCAGCAGTAGGACAGGGGACTATGGCTACACCTTC.

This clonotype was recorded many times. CDR3 sequence reads: CASSARDRVSYGYTF. The CDR3 DNA sequence: TGTGCCAGCAGCGCCCGGGACAGAGTCTCCTATGGCTACACCTTC. The genes are TRBV9 and TRBJ1-2, with 7 bases that match TRBD1. Per the germline V gene, CDR1 is SGDLS and CDR2 is YYNGEE. CDR3 length: 15 amino acids. V was pared by 3 bases and J by 4 bases, with 9 bases of the junction left unmatched.

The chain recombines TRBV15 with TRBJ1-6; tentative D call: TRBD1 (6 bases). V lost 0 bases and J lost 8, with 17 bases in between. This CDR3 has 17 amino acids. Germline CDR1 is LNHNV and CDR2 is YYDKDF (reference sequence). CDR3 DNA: TGTGCCACCAGCAGAGATAGTTTCGAGACAGGTTATTCACCCCTCCACTTT. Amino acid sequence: CATSRDSFETGYSPLHF.

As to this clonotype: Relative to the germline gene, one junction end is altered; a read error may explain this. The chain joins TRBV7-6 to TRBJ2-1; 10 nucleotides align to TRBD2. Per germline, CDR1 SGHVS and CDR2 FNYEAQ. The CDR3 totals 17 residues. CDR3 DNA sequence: TGTGCCAGCAGCCCTCCGTTGGTACTAGCGGGGCGTAATGGGCAGTTCTTC. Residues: CASSPPLVLAGRNGQFF.

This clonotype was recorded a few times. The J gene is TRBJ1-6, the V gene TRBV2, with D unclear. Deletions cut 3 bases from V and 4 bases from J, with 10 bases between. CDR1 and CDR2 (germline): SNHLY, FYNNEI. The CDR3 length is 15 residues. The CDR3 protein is CASSDVTAYNSPLHF. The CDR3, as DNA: TGTGCCAGCAGTGATGTGACGGCTTATAATTCACCCCTCCACTTT.

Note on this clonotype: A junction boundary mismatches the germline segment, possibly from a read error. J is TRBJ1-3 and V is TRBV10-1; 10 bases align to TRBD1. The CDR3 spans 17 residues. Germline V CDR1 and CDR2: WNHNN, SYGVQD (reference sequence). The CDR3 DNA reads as TGCGCCAGCGGTACGGTCGGACAGGGGGGCTCTGGAAACACCGTATATTTT. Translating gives CASGTVGQGGSGNTVYF.

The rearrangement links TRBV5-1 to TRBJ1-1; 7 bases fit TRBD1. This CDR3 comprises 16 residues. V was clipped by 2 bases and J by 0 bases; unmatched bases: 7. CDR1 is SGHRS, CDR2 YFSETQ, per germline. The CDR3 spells CASSLGTGAMNTEAFF. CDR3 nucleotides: TGCGCCAGCAGCTTAGGAACAGGGGCGATGAACACTGAAGCTTTCTTT.

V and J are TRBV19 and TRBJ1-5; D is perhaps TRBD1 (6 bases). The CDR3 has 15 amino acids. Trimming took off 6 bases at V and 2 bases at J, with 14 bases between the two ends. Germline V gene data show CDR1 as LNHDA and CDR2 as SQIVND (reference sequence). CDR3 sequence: CASRRGGGGNQPQHF. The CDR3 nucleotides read TGTGCCAGTAGGCGAGGGGGTGGTGGCAATCAGCCCCAGCATTTT.

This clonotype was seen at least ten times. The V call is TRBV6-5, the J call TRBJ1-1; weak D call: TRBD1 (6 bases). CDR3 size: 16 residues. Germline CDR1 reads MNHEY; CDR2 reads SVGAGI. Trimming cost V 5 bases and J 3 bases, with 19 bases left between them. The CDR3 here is CASSTRVRGGDTEAFF. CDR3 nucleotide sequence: TGTGCCAGCAGTACGAGAGTGAGGGGGGGTGACACTGAAGCTTTCTTT.

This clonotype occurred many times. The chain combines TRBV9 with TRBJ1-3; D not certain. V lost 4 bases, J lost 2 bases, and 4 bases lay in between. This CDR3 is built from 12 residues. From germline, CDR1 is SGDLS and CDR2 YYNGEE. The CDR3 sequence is CASSPPGNTIYF. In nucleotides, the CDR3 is TGTGCCAGCAGCCCCCCTGGAAACACCATATATTTT.

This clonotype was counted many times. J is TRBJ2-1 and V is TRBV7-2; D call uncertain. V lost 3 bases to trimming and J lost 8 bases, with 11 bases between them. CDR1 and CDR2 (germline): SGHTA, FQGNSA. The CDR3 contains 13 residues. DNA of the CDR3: TGTGCCAGCAGCTTGTCGAGGACCGATGAGCAGTTCTTC. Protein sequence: CASSLSRTDEQFF.

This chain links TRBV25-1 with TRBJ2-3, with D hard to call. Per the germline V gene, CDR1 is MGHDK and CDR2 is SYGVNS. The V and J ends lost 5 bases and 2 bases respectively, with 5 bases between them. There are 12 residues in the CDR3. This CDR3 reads CASSPTTDTQYF. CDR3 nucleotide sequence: TGTGCCAGCAGTCCTACCACAGATACGCAGTATTTT.

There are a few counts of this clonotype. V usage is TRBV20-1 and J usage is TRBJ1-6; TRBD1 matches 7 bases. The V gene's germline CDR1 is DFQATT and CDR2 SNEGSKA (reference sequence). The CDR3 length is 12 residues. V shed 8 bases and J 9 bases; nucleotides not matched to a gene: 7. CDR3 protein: CSTGAGGSPLHF. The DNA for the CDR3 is TGCAGTACAGGGGCAGGGGGTTCACCCCTCCACTTT.

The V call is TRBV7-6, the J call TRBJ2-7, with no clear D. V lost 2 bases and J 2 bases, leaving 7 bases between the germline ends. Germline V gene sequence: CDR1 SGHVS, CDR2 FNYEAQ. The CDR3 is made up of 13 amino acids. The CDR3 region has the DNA TGTGCCAGCAGCTTAAGCGCAACCTACGAGCAGTACTTC. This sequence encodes CASSLSATYEQYF.